This T cell receptor beta chain is drawn from a study of monozygotic twins with inflammatory bowel disease. CDR3 length: 16 residues. Per the germline V gene, CDR1 is SGHDT and CDR2 is YYEEEE. TCRdb reprocessed the 5' RACE reads and keeps a single row for each CDR3 protein, giving no DNA. Its listing shows fewer than 550,000 distinct CDR3 sequences. The clonotype was recovered from a human donor with ulcerative colitis or Crohn's disease, or a healthy co-twin of an affected twin (not recorded which). Sequencing was done on a sample of blood. The chain links TRBV5-6 to TRBJ2-6; as DNA is missing, the TRBD1 call by TCRdb cannot be tested. CDR3 sequence reads: CASIETGPTGANVLTF.